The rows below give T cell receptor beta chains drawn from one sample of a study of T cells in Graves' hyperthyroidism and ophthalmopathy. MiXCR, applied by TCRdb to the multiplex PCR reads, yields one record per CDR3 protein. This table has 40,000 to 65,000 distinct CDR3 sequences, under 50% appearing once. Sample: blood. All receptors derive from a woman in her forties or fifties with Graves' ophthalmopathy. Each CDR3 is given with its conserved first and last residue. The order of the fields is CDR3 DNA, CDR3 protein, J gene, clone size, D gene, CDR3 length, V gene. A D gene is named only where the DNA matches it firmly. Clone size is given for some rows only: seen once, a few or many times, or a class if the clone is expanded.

CDR3nt: TGCAGTGCTCAGGACAGTCGCAATCAGCCCCAGCATTTT; CDR3aa: CSAQDSRNQPQHF; j_gene: TRBJ1-5; abundance: many; d_gene: .; len: 13; v_gene: TRBV20-1
CDR3nt: TGTGCCAGCAGCGGGGACAGGGCAGAGACCCAGTACGAGCAGTACTTC; CDR3aa: CASSGDRAETQYEQYF; j_gene: TRBJ2-7; abundance: .; d_gene: TRBD1; len: 16; v_gene: TRBV7-8
CDR3nt: TGCGCCAGCAGCAGACTAGCGGGGGGGCTTGCCGAGCAGTTCTTC; CDR3aa: CASSRLAGGLAEQFF; j_gene: TRBJ2-1; abundance: .; d_gene: TRBD2; len: 15; v_gene: TRBV5-1
CDR3nt: TGCGCCAGCAGCCAAGACTACAGCAATGAGCAGTTCTTC; CDR3aa: CASSQDYSNEQFF; j_gene: TRBJ2-1; abundance: many; d_gene: .; len: 13; v_gene: TRBV4-1
CDR3nt: TGTGCCAGTAGTATAGCAGGCAGGGGGCGAAATCAGCCCCAGCATTTT; CDR3aa: CASSIAGRGRNQPQHF; j_gene: TRBJ1-5; abundance: many; d_gene: TRBD1; len: 16; v_gene: TRBV19
CDR3nt: TGTGCCACCAGTGATGCCCTTAGGGGGAGGGCCGGAGATACGCAGTATTTT; CDR3aa: CATSDALRGRAGDTQYF; j_gene: TRBJ2-3; abundance: many; d_gene: .; len: 17; v_gene: TRBV24-1
CDR3nt: TGTGCCAGCAGCCGTGTTAGGACCCTCTCCTACAATGAGCAGTTCTTC; CDR3aa: CASSRVRTLSYNEQFF; j_gene: TRBJ2-1; abundance: many; d_gene: .; len: 16; v_gene: TRBV7-9
CDR3nt: TGTGCCAGCAGCCCAGACAGGGGTTGGGGCTACACCTTC; CDR3aa: CASSPDRGWGYTF; j_gene: TRBJ1-2; abundance: many; d_gene: TRBD1; len: 13; v_gene: TRBV16
CDR3nt: TGTGCCAGCTCCCCCACCGGGACAGCCATCACCGGGGAGCTGTTTTTT; CDR3aa: CASSPTGTAITGELFF; j_gene: TRBJ2-2; abundance: .; d_gene: TRBD1; len: 16; v_gene: TRBV19
CDR3nt: TGTGCCAGCAGCCTTTTTGGGGGCTCGAAAGGCTACACCTTC; CDR3aa: CASSLFGGSKGYTF; j_gene: TRBJ1-2; abundance: .; d_gene: .; len: 14; v_gene: TRBV3-1
CDR3nt: TGTGCCACCAGCAAGGACAGGGGTTCCAATGAGCAGTTCTTC; CDR3aa: CATSKDRGSNEQFF; j_gene: TRBJ2-1; abundance: .; d_gene: TRBD1; len: 14; v_gene: TRBV15
CDR3nt: TGTGCCTGCAGTGACAGGGTTCAAGAGACCCAGTACTTC; CDR3aa: CACSDRVQETQYF; j_gene: TRBJ2-5; abundance: few; d_gene: TRBD1; len: 13; v_gene: TRBV6-1
CDR3nt: TGTGCCAGCAGTGAAGTCGAATCAGCGTACGAGCAGTACTTC; CDR3aa: CASSEVESAYEQYF; j_gene: TRBJ2-7; abundance: many; d_gene: .; len: 14; v_gene: TRBV6-1
CDR3nt: TGTGCCAGCAGCAGTCGACTAGCGGGGGCCAACGTCCTGACTTTC; CDR3aa: CASSSRLAGANVLTF; j_gene: TRBJ2-6; abundance: .; d_gene: TRBD2; len: 15; v_gene: TRBV7-6
CDR3nt: TGTGCCAGCAGCCAAGACACCGGACGGCCTTCACCCCTCCACTTT; CDR3aa: CASSQDTGRPSPLHF; j_gene: TRBJ1-6; abundance: many; d_gene: .; len: 15; v_gene: TRBV9
CDR3nt: TGTGCCACCAGTTCCGGGACAGGGGGCGCCGAAGAGACCCAGTACTTC; CDR3aa: CATSSGTGGAEETQYF; j_gene: TRBJ2-5; abundance: .; d_gene: TRBD1; len: 16; v_gene: TRBV24-1
CDR3nt: TGTGCCAGCAGTTACCCACCGGAAACCGGGGAGCTGTTTTTT; CDR3aa: CASSYPPETGELFF; j_gene: TRBJ2-2; abundance: .; d_gene: .; len: 14; v_gene: TRBV6-5
CDR3nt: TGCAGTGCCTTTCCCGGGAACACTGAAGCTTTCTTT; CDR3aa: CSAFPGNTEAFF; j_gene: TRBJ1-1; abundance: .; d_gene: .; len: 12; v_gene: TRBV20-1
CDR3nt: TGTGCCAGCAGTTTTTCACAGCTCCAAGAGACCCAGTACTTC; CDR3aa: CASSFSQLQETQYF; j_gene: TRBJ2-5; abundance: .; d_gene: .; len: 14; v_gene: TRBV28
CDR3nt: TGTGCCACCAGTTTGAATGGGCTCAATCAGCCCCAGCATTTT; CDR3aa: CATSLNGLNQPQHF; j_gene: TRBJ1-5; abundance: .; d_gene: .; len: 14; v_gene: TRBV24-1
CDR3nt: TGTGCCAGCAGCTTAGTCGAGACAGGGTCCTACAATGAGCAGTTCTTC; CDR3aa: CASSLVETGSYNEQFF; j_gene: TRBJ2-1; abundance: .; d_gene: TRBD1; len: 16; v_gene: TRBV11-2
CDR3nt: TGTGCCATCAGTGACTCTCGCCTGGACAGGGGACAAGAGACCCAGTACTTC; CDR3aa: CAISDSRLDRGQETQYF; j_gene: TRBJ2-5; abundance: .; d_gene: TRBD1; len: 17; v_gene: TRBV10-3
CDR3nt: TGCAGTGCTAGAGGTAGGACTAGCGGCTCCGACGAGGAGTACTTC; CDR3aa: CSARGRTSGSDEEYF; j_gene: TRBJ2-7; abundance: .; d_gene: TRBD2; len: 15; v_gene: TRBV20-1
CDR3nt: TGTGCCAGCAGTAGGGAACAGGGGGCCTACGAGCAGTACTTC; CDR3aa: CASSREQGAYEQYF; j_gene: TRBJ2-7; abundance: .; d_gene: TRBD1; len: 14; v_gene: TRBV2
CDR3nt: TGTGCCAGCAGCGTAGGGGGTAATTCACCCCCCCTCTTT; CDR3aa: CASSVGGNSPPLF; j_gene: TRBJ1-6; abundance: .; d_gene: .; len: 13; v_gene: TRBV9
CDR3nt: TGCGCCAGCAGCTTGGTCCCAGAGATGAACACTGAAGCTTTCTTT; CDR3aa: CASSLVPEMNTEAFF; j_gene: TRBJ1-1; abundance: many; d_gene: .; len: 15; v_gene: TRBV5-1
CDR3nt: TGTGCCAGCAGCCAAAACCGTAATTCACCCCTCCACTTT; CDR3aa: CASSQNRNSPLHF; j_gene: TRBJ1-6; abundance: many; d_gene: .; len: 13; v_gene: TRBV4-2
CDR3nt: TGCAGCGTTGTATCTGGGCGGGTGAGCACAGATACGCAGTATTTT; CDR3aa: CSVVSGRVSTDTQYF; j_gene: TRBJ2-3; abundance: .; d_gene: .; len: 15; v_gene: TRBV29-1
CDR3nt: TGTGCCAGCAGTTTCGGGACAGGGGGTTACGAGCAGTACTTC; CDR3aa: CASSFGTGGYEQYF; j_gene: TRBJ2-7; abundance: many; d_gene: TRBD1; len: 14; v_gene: TRBV6-5
CDR3nt: TGTGCCGGCCCGGGACTAGCGGGAGGCGAGCAGTACTTC; CDR3aa: CAGPGLAGGEQYF; j_gene: TRBJ2-7; abundance: .; d_gene: TRBD2; len: 13; v_gene: TRBV7-2
CDR3nt: TGCGCCAGCACGTCCCCGGGACAAGAGACCCAGTACTTC; CDR3aa: CASTSPGQETQYF; j_gene: TRBJ2-5; abundance: many; d_gene: .; len: 13; v_gene: TRBV5-1